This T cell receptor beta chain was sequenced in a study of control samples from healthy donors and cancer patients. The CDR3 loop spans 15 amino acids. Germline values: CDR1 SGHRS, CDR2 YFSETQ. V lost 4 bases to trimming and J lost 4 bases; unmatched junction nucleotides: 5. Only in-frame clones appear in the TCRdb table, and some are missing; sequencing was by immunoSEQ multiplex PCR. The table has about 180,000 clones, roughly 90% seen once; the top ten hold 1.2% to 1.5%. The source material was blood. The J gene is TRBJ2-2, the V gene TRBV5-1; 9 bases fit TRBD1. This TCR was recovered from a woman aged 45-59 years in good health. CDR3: CASSVTGGGTGELFF. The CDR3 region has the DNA TGCGCCAGCAGCGTGACAGGGGGTGGCACCGGGGAGCTGTTTTTT. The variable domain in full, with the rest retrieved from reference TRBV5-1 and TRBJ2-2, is KAGVTQTPRYLIKTRGQQVTLSCSPISGHRSVSWYQQTPGQGLQFLFEYFSETQRNKGNFPGRFSGRQFSNSRSEMNVSTLELGDSALYLCASSVTGGGTGELFFGEGSRLTVL.